The 3 T cell receptor beta chains below come from one sample, sequenced in a study of T cell repertoires in cytomegalovirus infection. TCRdb used MiXCR to reprocess the reads, holding one entry per CDR3 protein. The sample holds 560,000 or so distinct CDR3 sequences, about 17% seen once. The sequencing sample was made of CD8+ T cells from PBMCs. These TCRs come from a human donor in good health (CMV status not recorded). Some clones in this sample may be carry-over from other donors' samples.

This clonotype has only a few counts. The chain employs TRBV5-1 and TRBJ2-3; 12 nucleotides line up with TRBD1. CDR3 length: 15 residues. After removal of 4 bases from V and 4 bases from J, the junction contained 4 bases not matched to a gene. CDR1 SGHRS and CDR2 YFSETQ come from the germline V gene. The CDR3 sequence: CASSGRDRGPDTQYF. The CDR3 nucleotides read TGCGCCAGCAGCGGCCGGGACAGGGGGCCAGATACGCAGTATTTT.

This clonotype was counted many times. The V and J genes are TRBV28 and TRBJ1-2, with D perhaps matching TRBD1 (6 bases). There are 15 residues in the CDR3. The germline V gene has CDR1 MDHEN and CDR2 SYDVKM. V shed 5 bases and J shed 4 bases, with 17 bases lying between them. The CDR3 reads CASSPPDSPIYGYTF. CDR3 coding DNA: TGTGCCAGCAGTCCTCCGGACAGTCCAATCTATGGCTACACCTTC.

This clonotype is a singleton in its sample. Being one base from a much bigger clone, this may be a read error. This chain uses TRBV28 with TRBJ1-1, with D tentatively TRBD1 (5 bases). Germline-derived CDR1 and CDR2 are MDHEN and SYDVKM. This CDR3 has 14 amino acids. The germline V and J ends were trimmed by 7 bases and 2 bases, with 14 bases remaining between them. In DNA form, the CDR3 reads TGTGCCAGCAATCCGACGACAGCCAACACTGAAGCTTTCTTT. Translation: CASNPTTANTEAFF.